A single sample gave rise to the 29 T cell receptor beta chains below, sequenced in a study of cytomegalovirus exposure and HLA in healthy donors. The PCR contained 60 Vbeta and 13 Jbeta primers. Using immunoSEQ multiplex PCR, the repertoire was profiled, and TCRdb retains in-frame clones only, with some absent. The sample consists of 150,000 to 200,000 clones, approximately 86% of them appearing once. Material: PBMCs. The receptors shown here come from a woman aged 18-35 years in good health and CMV-seronegative.

The chain is built from TRBV4-1 and TRBJ1-6; tentatively, D is TRBD1 (5 bases). Trimming shortened V by 0 bases and J by 9 bases, and 18 bases separated the two germline ends. The CDR3 spans 17 residues. CDR1 is MGHRA and CDR2 is YSYEKL in the germline V gene. The CDR3 region is CASSQDPAGPRGSPLHF. The CDR3 coding sequence is TGCGCCAGCAGCCAAGATCCTGCAGGACCAAGGGGTTCACCCCTCCACTTT.

The genes are TRBV7-2 and TRBJ1-3, with unresolved D. Trimming removed 1 base from V and 0 bases from J, with 7 bases in between. CDR1 and CDR2 from the germline V gene are SGHTA and FQGNSA. The CDR3 has 15 residues. DNA of the CDR3: TGTGCCAGCAGCTTAGGTGCGATCTCTGGAAACACCATATATTTT. Translation gives CASSLGAISGNTIYF.

V usage is TRBV20-1 and J usage is TRBJ2-5; D remains ambiguous. Germline CDR1 reads DFQATT; CDR2 reads SNEGSKA (reference sequence). V was shortened by 0 bases and J by 5 bases, with 4 bases between the two germline ends. The CDR3 totals 11 residues. DNA of the CDR3: TGCAGTGCTAGAGATTCTGAGACCCAGTACTTC. Translating it yields CSARDSETQYF.

The chain carries TRBV11-2 and TRBJ1-2; D is perhaps TRBD1 (6 bases). Germline V CDR1 and CDR2: SGHAT, FQNNGV. Trimming shortened V by 3 bases and J by 5 bases, and 10 bases separated the two germline ends. The CDR3 extends over 13 amino acids. In DNA, the CDR3 is TGTGCCAGCAGCTTGCAGGGGCCATATGGCTACACCTTC. Residues: CASSLQGPYGYTF.

The chain joins TRBV7-2 to TRBJ2-7, with D hard to call. Germline-derived CDR1 and CDR2 are SGHTA and FQGNSA. The V gene lost 4 bases and the J gene lost 2 bases, with 6 bases spanning the gap. CDR3 length: 12 residues. CDR3 amino acids: CASSSGPYEQYF. CDR3 sequence (DNA): TGTGCCAGCAGCTCTGGGCCCTACGAGCAGTACTTC.

The genes are TRBV11-3 and TRBJ2-3; unclear D gene. V was trimmed by 1 base and J by 2 bases, leaving 4 bases between them. CDR3 length equals 13 residues. Germline V lookup: CDR1 SGHNT, CDR2 YENEEA. The CDR3 sequence is CASSLGHTDTQYF. In nucleotides, the CDR3 is TGTGCCAGCAGCTTAGGGCACACAGATACGCAGTATTTT. Full variable domain (outside the CDR3, taken from reference TRBV11-3 and TRBJ2-3): EAGVVQSPRYKIIEKKQPVAFWCNPISGHNTLYWYLQNLGQGPELLIRYENEEAVDDSQLPKDRFSAERLKGVDSTLKIQPAELGDSAVYLCASSLGHTDTQYFGPGTRLTVL.

The chain couples TRBV5-4 to TRBJ1-2; 10 bases agree with TRBD1. The ends lost 6 bases at V and 4 bases at J; junction bases unmatched: 3. CDR1 and CDR2 (germline): SGHNT, YYREEE (reference sequence). The CDR3 length is 13 residues. CDR3 sequence reads: CASTTGGFYGYTF. The CDR3 nucleotides read TGTGCCAGCACGACAGGGGGCTTCTATGGCTACACCTTC.

The CDR3 nucleotides read TGTGCCAGCAGTTTGGAGGGGTCGGTGGGGCCCCAGCATTTT. This gives the protein CASSLEGSVGPQHF. This chain links TRBV28 with TRBJ1-5; a possible D gene is TRBD1 (5 bases). V shed 3 bases and J shed 9 bases, with 15 bases lying between them. Germline CDR1 reads MDHEN; CDR2 reads SYDVKM. This CDR3 has 14 amino acids.

The chain combines TRBV28 with TRBJ1-2; perhaps TRBD1 as D (5 bases). Germline V gene sequence: CDR1 MDHEN, CDR2 SYDVKM. V was clipped by 6 bases and J by 3 bases, with 14 bases between them. The CDR3 contains 14 residues. The CDR3: CASSLIRADYGYTF. Here the CDR3 DNA reads TGTGCCAGCAGCCTGATCAGGGCTGACTATGGCTACACCTTC.

The chain joins TRBV28 to TRBJ2-7, with a tentative D call TRBD2 (5 bases). Trimming removed 3 bases at V and 4 bases at J, with 7 bases between. The CDR3 has 12 residues. From germline, CDR1 is MDHEN and CDR2 SYDVKM. DNA of the CDR3: TGTGCCAGCAGTTTTCTAGCTTACGAGCAGTACTTC. Translation: CASSFLAYEQYF. Full variable domain (missing parts from reference TRBV28 and TRBJ2-7): DVKVTQSSRYLVKRTGEKVFLECVQDMDHENMFWYRQDPGLGLRLIYFSYDVKMKEKGDIPEGYSVSREKKERFSLILESASTNQTSMYLCASSFLAYEQYFGPGTRLTVT.

This clone was seen only once. The chain has TRBV29-1 and TRBJ2-1; D gene ambiguous. The V end lost 7 bases, the J end lost 9 bases, and 22 bases lay between the germline ends. This CDR3 comprises 14 residues. In germline, CDR1 is SQVTM, CDR2 ANQGSEA. CDR3 sequence: CSGQAPSRVGEQFF. The CDR3 nucleotides are TGCAGCGGCCAAGCGCCATCCCGGGTAGGTGAGCAGTTCTTC.

The V and J genes are TRBV6-6 and TRBJ2-5; D might be TRBD1 (6 bases). The V end was cut by 6 bases, the J end by 7 bases, with 21 bases between. The CDR3 has 15 amino acids. CDR1 is MNHNY, CDR2 SVGAGI, per germline (reference sequence). The CDR3 is CASSPVQGHRGTQYF. The DNA for the CDR3 is TGTGCCAGCAGCCCTGTACAGGGTCACCGGGGGACCCAGTACTTC.

This clone was counted a few times. The J gene is TRBJ1-3, the V gene TRBV18; D remains unclear. The CDR3 runs to 12 residues. The germline CDR1 and CDR2 sequences are KGHSH and LQKENI. V dropped 6 bases and J dropped 10 bases, with 13 bases sitting between them. The chain's CDR3 is CASSPYQETIYF. In DNA form, the CDR3 reads TGTGCCAGCTCCCCATATCAGGAAACCATATATTTT.

The gene calls are TRBV7-9 and TRBJ2-2; D is perhaps TRBD2 (6 bases). CDR3 length equals 15 residues. Germline values: CDR1 SEHNR, CDR2 FQNEAQ (reference sequence). Between the trimmed V and J ends, which lost 5 bases and 7 bases, there was a span of 17 bases. The CDR3 DNA is TGTGCCAGCAGCCCGATTTCCGGGGGTGTCGGGGAGCTGTTTTTT. It encodes CASSPISGGVGELFF.

The count of this clone is one. J is TRBJ1-3 and V is TRBV7-2; the match to TRBD1 covers 7 bases. The CDR3 covers 15 residues. Germline CDR1 reads SGHTA; CDR2 reads FQGNSA. V gave up 3 bases and J gave up 0 bases; unmatched junction bases: 2. Here the CDR3 reads CASSFAGGSGNTIYF. The DNA for the CDR3 is TGTGCCAGCAGCTTTGCAGGGGGCTCTGGAAACACCATATATTTT. The variable domain in full, with the rest retrieved from reference TRBV7-2 and TRBJ1-3, is GAGVSQSPSNKVTEKGKDVELRCDPISGHTALYWYRQSLGQGLEFLIYFQGNSAPDKSGLPSDRFSAERTGGSVSTLTIQRTQQEDSAVYLCASSFAGGSGNTIYFGEGSWLTVV.

This clone was seen just once. This rearrangement joins TRBV2 to TRBJ2-7; 7 bases map to TRBD2. The CDR3 is made up of 16 amino acids. CDR1 SNHLY and CDR2 FYNNEI come from the germline V gene. With V trimmed by 5 bases and J by 1 base, 11 bases remained unmatched. CDR3 coding DNA: TGTGCCAGCAGTCAAGGACTCCGCGGGAGATCCTACGAGCAGTACTTC. This codes for CASSQGLRGRSYEQYF.

The rearrangement links TRBV6-5 to TRBJ2-1; D gene uncertain. This CDR3 has 16 amino acids. Germline CDR1 reads MNHEY; CDR2 reads SVGAGI. Trimming left V 3 bases short and J 0 bases short, with 12 bases between. The CDR3 bases are TGTGCCAGCAGTTATAAACCGCGAAGCTCCTACAATGAGCAGTTCTTC. It translates to CASSYKPRSSYNEQFF.

The chain links TRBV7-9 to TRBJ1-3; 10 bases agree with TRBD1. Germline assignment: CDR1 SEHNR and CDR2 FQNEAQ (reference sequence). The CDR3 length is 16 residues. V shed 6 bases and J 4 bases; nucleotides not matched to a gene: 9. The chain's CDR3 is CASRNETGGFGNTIYF. CDR3 nucleotide sequence: TGTGCCAGCAGGAACGAGACAGGGGGCTTCGGAAACACCATATATTTT. The full variable domain, completed using reference TRBV7-9 and TRBJ1-3, is DTGVSQNPRHKITKRGQNVTFRCDPISEHNRLYWYRQTLGQGPEFLTYFQNEAQLEKSRLLSDRFSAERPKGSFSTLEIQRTEQGDSAMYLCASRNETGGFGNTIYFGEGSWLTVV.

This sequence joins TRBV19 and TRBJ2-1; 13 nucleotides agree with TRBD2. The junction had 7 bases not matched to a gene; V was cut back by 10 bases and J by 4 bases. Per the germline V gene, CDR1 is LNHDA and CDR2 is SQIVND (reference sequence). This CDR3 is 15 amino acids long. CDR3 amino acids: CATSGLAGVYNEQFF. DNA of the CDR3: TGTGCCACAAGCGGACTAGCGGGGGTATACAATGAGCAGTTCTTC.

The rearrangement links TRBV5-6 to TRBJ1-1; 10 positions agree with TRBD1. CDR3 length equals 14 residues. Per germline, CDR1 SGHDT and CDR2 YYEEEE. Germline trimming cut 3 bases from V and 1 base from J; bases unmatched to any gene: 0. CDR3 in amino acids: CASSWDRGNTEAFF. The DNA for the CDR3 is TGTGCCAGCAGCTGGGACAGGGGGAACACTGAAGCTTTCTTT.

The rearrangement joins TRBV7-9 to TRBJ1-2; D uncertain. The CDR3 runs 13 residues. Trimming pared 1 base from V and 3 bases from J, leaving 6 bases between. The germline V gene encodes CDR1 SEHNR and CDR2 FQNEAQ (reference sequence). The CDR3 loop is CASSLDSDYGYTF. CDR3 bases: TGTGCCAGCAGCTTAGATTCTGACTATGGCTACACCTTC.

The chain couples TRBV2 to TRBJ2-5; TRBD1 aligns across 10 bases. Germline lookup yields CDR1 SNHLY and CDR2 FYNNEI. The CDR3 loop spans 16 amino acids. Trimming at V came to 6 bases and at J to 5 bases, leaving 12 bases not matched to a gene. The CDR3 DNA reads as TGTGCCAGCAGCAGACAGGGGGCGCTGGGTCAGGAGACCCAGTACTTC. As protein: CASSRQGALGQETQYF.

The J gene is TRBJ1-1, the V gene TRBV19, with D perhaps TRBD1 (6 bases). Germline values: CDR1 LNHDA, CDR2 SQIVND (reference sequence). V dropped 4 bases and J dropped 2 bases, with 8 bases sitting between them. The CDR3 extends over 13 amino acids. The CDR3 DNA reads as TGTGCCAGTAGTAGGACAGTTAACACTGAAGCTTTCTTT. Its protein is CASSRTVNTEAFF.

The V gene is TRBV19, the J gene TRBJ1-2; D is perhaps TRBD1 (5 bases). V was trimmed by 8 bases and J by 3 bases, leaving 10 bases between them. Germline-derived CDR1 and CDR2 are LNHDA and SQIVND (reference sequence). The CDR3 has 12 amino acids. The CDR3 bases are TGTGCCAGTGTTGCAGGGCACTATGGCTACACCTTC. Translating it yields CASVAGHYGYTF. Variable domain in full (rest from reference TRBV19 and TRBJ1-2): DGGITQSPKYLFRKEGQNVTLSCEQNLNHDAMYWYRQDPGQGLRLIYYSQIVNDFQKGDIAEGYSVSREKKESFPLTVTSAQKNPTAFYLCASVAGHYGYTFGSGTRLTVV.

The chain uses TRBV5-1 and TRBJ2-1; D perhaps matches TRBD1 (6 bases). Between the trimmed V and J ends, which lost 4 bases and 7 bases, there was a span of 21 bases. Germline V gene data show CDR1 as SGHRS and CDR2 as YFSETQ. This CDR3 contains 16 residues. In DNA, the CDR3 is TGCGCCAGCAGCCCACGTGGCAGGGGTTATAGGAATGAGCAGTTCTTC. This gives the protein CASSPRGRGYRNEQFF. The variable domain in full, completed from reference TRBV5-1 and TRBJ2-1, reads KAGVTQTPRYLIKTRGQQVTLSCSPISGHRSVSWYQQTPGQGLQFLFEYFSETQRNKGNFPGRFSGRQFSNSRSEMNVSTLELGDSALYLCASSPRGRGYRNEQFFGPGTRLTVL.

The sample holds a few counts of this clone. The V gene is TRBV6-1, the J gene TRBJ2-7; 8 bases map to TRBD1. V was pared by 8 bases and J by 3 bases, with 6 bases of the junction left unmatched. This CDR3 has 13 residues. In germline, CDR1 is MNHNS, CDR2 SASEGT. The CDR3 sequence is CASGTGEYYEQYF. The DNA of the CDR3 is TGTGCCAGCGGGACAGGAGAATACTACGAGCAGTACTTC.

The chain employs TRBV7-8 and TRBJ1-2; D remains unclear. Germline CDR1 is SGHVS and CDR2 is FQNEAQ. This CDR3 contains 15 residues. Trimming removed 5 bases from V and 3 bases from J, with 16 bases in between. CDR3: CASSLTSPADYGYTF. The CDR3 DNA follows: TGTGCCAGCAGCCTTACATCCCCAGCGGACTATGGCTACACCTTC. The whole variable domain, remainder taken from reference TRBV7-8 and TRBJ1-2, is GAGVSQSPRYKVAKRGQDVALRCDPISGHVSLFWYQQALGQGPEFLTYFQNEAQLDKSGLPSDRFFAERPEGSVSTLKIQRTQQEDSAVYLCASSLTSPADYGYTFGSGTRLTVV.

The count of this clone is one. This chain connects TRBV19 to TRBJ2-2; D not resolved. Trimming took 5 bases from V and 0 from J, leaving 19 bases between them. The CDR3 length is 18 residues. From germline, CDR1 is LNHDA and CDR2 SQIVND (reference sequence). The CDR3 region has the DNA TGTGCCAGTAGTGTCAACCCCCCCGGGTTGACGAACACCGGGGAGCTGTTTTTT. It translates to CASSVNPPGLTNTGELFF. The full variable domain, rest sourced from reference TRBV19 and TRBJ2-2, is DGGITQSPKYLFRKEGQNVTLSCEQNLNHDAMYWYRQDPGQGLRLIYYSQIVNDFQKGDIAEGYSVSREKKESFPLTVTSAQKNPTAFYLCASSVNPPGLTNTGELFFGEGSRLTVL.

The chain uses TRBV4-1 and TRBJ1-1, with 7 nucleotides matching TRBD1. The CDR3 runs to 16 residues. From germline, CDR1 is MGHRA and CDR2 YSYEKL. The V and J ends lost 1 base and 1 base, in that order; junction bases with no gene match: 6. CDR3 region: CASSQVVGQSNTEAFF. In nucleotides, the CDR3 is TGCGCCAGCAGCCAAGTGGTGGGACAGTCGAACACTGAAGCTTTCTTT.